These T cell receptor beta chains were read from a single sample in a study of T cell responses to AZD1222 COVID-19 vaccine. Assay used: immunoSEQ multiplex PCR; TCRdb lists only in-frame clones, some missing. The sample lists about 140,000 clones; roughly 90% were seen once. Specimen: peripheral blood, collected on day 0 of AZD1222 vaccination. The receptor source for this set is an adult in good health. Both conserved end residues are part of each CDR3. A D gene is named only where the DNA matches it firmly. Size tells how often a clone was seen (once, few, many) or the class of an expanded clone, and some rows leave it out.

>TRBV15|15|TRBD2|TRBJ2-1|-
CATSRGTSPYNEQFF
TGTGCCACCAGCAGAGGGACTAGCCCCTACAATGAGCAGTTCTTC
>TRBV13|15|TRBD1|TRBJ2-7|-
CASSLGGTGSYEQYF
TGTGCCAGCAGCTTAGGTGGGACAGGATCCTACGAGCAGTACTTC
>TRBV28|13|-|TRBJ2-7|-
CASSLRQPYEQYF
TGTGCCAGCAGTTTAAGACAGCCCTACGAGCAGTACTTC
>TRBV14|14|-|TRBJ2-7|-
CASSQGPEPYEQYF
TGTGCCAGCAGCCAGGGGCCGGAACCCTACGAGCAGTACTTC
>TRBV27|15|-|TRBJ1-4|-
CASSSGTEYNEKLFF
TGTGCCAGCAGTTCTGGGACGGAATATAATGAAAAACTGTTTTTT
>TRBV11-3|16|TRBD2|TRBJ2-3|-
CASSPDLAGGADTQYF
TGTGCCAGCAGCCCCGACTTGGCGGGAGGTGCAGATACGCAGTATTTT
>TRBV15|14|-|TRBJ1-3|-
CATTAGRAGNTIYF
TGTGCCACCACCGCAGGGAGAGCTGGAAACACCATATATTTT
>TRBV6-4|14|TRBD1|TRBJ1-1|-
CASSDSEGATEAFF
TGTGCCAGCAGTGACTCGGAGGGGGCCACTGAAGCTTTCTTT
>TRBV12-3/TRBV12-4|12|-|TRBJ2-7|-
CASSNRIREQYF
TGTGCCAGCAGTAACAGGATTCGGGAGCAGTACTTC
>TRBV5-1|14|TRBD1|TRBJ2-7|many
CASSLAQTGDEQYF
TGCGCCAGCAGCTTGGCCCAAACAGGGGACGAGCAGTACTTC
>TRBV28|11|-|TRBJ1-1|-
CASRIYAEAFF
TGTGCCAGCAGGATTTATGCTGAAGCTTTCTTT
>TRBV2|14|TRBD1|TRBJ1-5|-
CASRGQGSNQPQHF
TGTGCCAGCCGCGGACAGGGCAGCAATCAGCCCCAGCATTTT
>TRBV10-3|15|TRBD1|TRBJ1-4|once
CATRASTGGDEKLFF
TGTGCCACCCGGGCTTCGACAGGGGGAGATGAAAAACTGTTTTTT
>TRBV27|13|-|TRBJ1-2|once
CASSSLSPGGYTF
TGTGCCAGCAGTTCCCTCTCCCCCGGAGGCTACACCTTC
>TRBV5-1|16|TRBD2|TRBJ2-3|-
CASSYLAGGHTDTQYF
TGCGCCAGCAGCTACTTAGCGGGAGGGCATACAGATACGCAGTATTTT
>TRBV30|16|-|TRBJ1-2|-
CAWSVLGFTAGYGYTF
TGTGCCTGGAGTGTACTTGGGTTTACCGCGGGCTATGGCTACACCTTC
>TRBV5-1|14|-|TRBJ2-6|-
CASSLSTGANVLTF
TGCGCCAGCAGCCTTTCTACGGGGGCCAACGTCCTGACTTTC
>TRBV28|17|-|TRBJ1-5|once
CASSLPMRKGTNQPQHF
TGTGCCAGCAGTTTACCTATGAGGAAGGGCACCAATCAGCCCCAGCATTTT
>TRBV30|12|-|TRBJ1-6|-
CAWSDRVSPLHF
TGTGCCTGGAGTGACAGGGTTTCACCCCTCCACTTT
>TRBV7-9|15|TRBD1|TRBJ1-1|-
CASSRWDRLNTEAFF
TGTGCCAGCAGCAGATGGGACAGGTTGAACACTGAAGCTTTCTTT